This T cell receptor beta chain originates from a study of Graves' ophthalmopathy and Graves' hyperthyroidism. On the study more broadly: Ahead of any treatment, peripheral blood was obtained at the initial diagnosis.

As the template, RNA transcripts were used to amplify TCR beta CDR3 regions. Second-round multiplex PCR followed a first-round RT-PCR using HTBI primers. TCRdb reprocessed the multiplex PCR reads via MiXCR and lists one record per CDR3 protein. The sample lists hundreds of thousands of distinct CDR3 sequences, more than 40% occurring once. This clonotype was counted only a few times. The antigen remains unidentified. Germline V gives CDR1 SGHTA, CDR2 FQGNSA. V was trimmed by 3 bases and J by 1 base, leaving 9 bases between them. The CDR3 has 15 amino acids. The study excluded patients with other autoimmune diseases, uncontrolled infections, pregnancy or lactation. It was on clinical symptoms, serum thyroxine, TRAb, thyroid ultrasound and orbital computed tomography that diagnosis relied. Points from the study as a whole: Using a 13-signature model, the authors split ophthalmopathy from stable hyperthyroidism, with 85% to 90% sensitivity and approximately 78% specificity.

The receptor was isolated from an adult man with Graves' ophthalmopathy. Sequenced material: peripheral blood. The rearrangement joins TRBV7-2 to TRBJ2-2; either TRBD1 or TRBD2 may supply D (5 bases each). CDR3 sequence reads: CASSFMRGNTGELFF. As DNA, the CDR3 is TGTGCCAGCAGCTTTATGAGGGGGAACACCGGGGAGCTGTTTTTT. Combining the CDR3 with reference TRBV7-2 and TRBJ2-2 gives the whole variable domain GAGVSQSPSNKVTEKGKDVELRCDPISGHTALYWYRQSLGQGLEFLIYFQGNSAPDKSGLPSDRFSAERTGGSVSTLTIQRTQQEDSAVYLCASSFMRGNTGELFFGEGSRLTVL.